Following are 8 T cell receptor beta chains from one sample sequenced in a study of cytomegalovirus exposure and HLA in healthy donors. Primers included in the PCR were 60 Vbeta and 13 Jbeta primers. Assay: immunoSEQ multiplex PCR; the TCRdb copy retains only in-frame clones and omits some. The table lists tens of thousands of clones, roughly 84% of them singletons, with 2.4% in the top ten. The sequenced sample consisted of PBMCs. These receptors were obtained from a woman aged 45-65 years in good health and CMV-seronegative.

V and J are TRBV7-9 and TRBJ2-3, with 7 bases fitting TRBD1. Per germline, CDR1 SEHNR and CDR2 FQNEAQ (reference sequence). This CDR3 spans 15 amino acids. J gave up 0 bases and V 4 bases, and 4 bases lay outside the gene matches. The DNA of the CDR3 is TGTGCCAGCAGCTCACAGGGGTATAGCACAGATACGCAGTATTTT. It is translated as CASSSQGYSTDTQYF.

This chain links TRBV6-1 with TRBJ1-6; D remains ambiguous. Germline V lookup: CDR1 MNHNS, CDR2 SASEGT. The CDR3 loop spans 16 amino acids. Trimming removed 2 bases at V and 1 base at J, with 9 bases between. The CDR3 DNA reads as TGTGCCAGCAGTGAAAAGCCACCTTCCTATAATTCACCCCTCCACTTT. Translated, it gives CASSEKPPSYNSPLHF.

This CDR3 is CASSLTYRANTEAFF. For the CDR3, the DNA is TGTGCCAGCAGTTTAACTTACAGGGCCAACACTGAAGCTTTCTTT. V is TRBV28 and J is TRBJ1-1, with a weak D call TRBD1 (6 bases). Germline V gene data show CDR1 as MDHEN and CDR2 as SYDVKM. This CDR3 contains 15 residues. Trimming left V 2 bases short and J 2 bases short, with 12 bases between.

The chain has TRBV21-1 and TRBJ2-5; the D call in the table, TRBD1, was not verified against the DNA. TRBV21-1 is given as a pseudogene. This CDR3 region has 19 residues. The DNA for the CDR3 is TGTGCCAGCAGCAAATACTTCATACAGGGGGATTTTAGAAAAGAGACCCAGTACTTC. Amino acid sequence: CASSKYFIQGDFRKETQYF.

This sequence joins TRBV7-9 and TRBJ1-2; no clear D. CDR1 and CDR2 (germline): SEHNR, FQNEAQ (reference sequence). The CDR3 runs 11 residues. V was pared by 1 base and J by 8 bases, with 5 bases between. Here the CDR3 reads CASSLEEGYTF. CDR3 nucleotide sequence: TGTGCCAGCAGCTTAGAAGAGGGCTACACCTTC.

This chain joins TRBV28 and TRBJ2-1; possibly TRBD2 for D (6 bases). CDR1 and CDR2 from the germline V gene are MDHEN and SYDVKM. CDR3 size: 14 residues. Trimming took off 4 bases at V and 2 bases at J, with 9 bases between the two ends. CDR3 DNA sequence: TGTGCCAGCAGTTCGGAGGGCCCCTACAATGAGCAGTTCTTC. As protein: CASSSEGPYNEQFF.

CDR3 DNA sequence: TGCGCCAGCAGCCAAGCAGGGGAAGGGGTCGGCTACACCTTC. The encoded protein is CASSQAGEGVGYTF. This chain joins TRBV4-1 and TRBJ1-2, with D possibly being TRBD1 (6 bases). The CDR3 contains 14 residues. The germline CDR1 and CDR2 sequences are MGHRA and YSYEKL. Trimming left V 1 base short and J 8 bases short, with 14 bases between.

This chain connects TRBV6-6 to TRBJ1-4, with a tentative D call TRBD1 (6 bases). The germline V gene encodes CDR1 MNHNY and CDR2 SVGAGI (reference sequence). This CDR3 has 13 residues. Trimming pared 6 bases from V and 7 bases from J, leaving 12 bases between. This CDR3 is CASRQGVFEKLFF. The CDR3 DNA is TGTGCCAGCAGACAGGGAGTTTTTGAAAAACTGTTTTTT.